This T cell receptor (beta chain) was captured by sequencing in a study of long-term antiretroviral therapy in people with HIV. About the study: The 2015 recommendation for immediate ART came about a decade after the earliest samples. General study findings and limits: Blood sampling spanned 2004 to 2017, possibly under older ART regimens. Comparison with controls showed narrower CDR3 length ranges in HIV repertoires.

A v3.0 immunoSEQ assay was performed at survey level. TCRdb's copy holds only in-frame clones and misses some; the assay was immunoSEQ multiplex PCR. The table shows 20,000 or so clones, with roughly 80% occurring only once. CDR3 length: 15 residues. Germline-derived CDR1 and CDR2 are MNHEY and SMNVEV (reference sequence). Trimming took off 6 bases at V and 1 base at J, with 13 bases between the two ends. Concerning this clone: No antigen is known for it.

V is TRBV27 and J is TRBJ1-5, with D tentatively TRBD1 (6 bases). Here the sequenced sample was unsorted PBMCs, taken 4.4 years after starting antiretroviral therapy. The sequence was collected from a man aged 30 to 39 with HIV. This chain's CDR3 is CASRREGVSNQPQHF. The CDR3 DNA follows: TGTGCCAGCAGGCGAGAGGGGGTGAGCAATCAGCCCCAGCATTTT.